This T cell receptor beta chain came from a study of T cell responses to AZD1222 COVID-19 vaccine. Study-level information: Pooling of second doses given at about 4 or about 12 weeks was done.

Using immunoSEQ multiplex PCR, the repertoire was profiled, and TCRdb retains in-frame clones only, with some absent. Of 90,000 to 120,000 clones listed, 70% to 90% are singletons. CDR3 length: 15 amino acids. The germline V gene encodes CDR1 SGHDT and CDR2 YYEEEE. V lost 2 bases and J 3 bases, leaving 12 bases between the germline ends. Study observations and caveats: Variant regions that are unmutated are reportedly the target of nearly half of spike-specific TCRs.

For this clone: The target antigen is unknown.

The chain has TRBV5-6 and TRBJ1-3, with no clear D. The specimen was peripheral blood, collected on day 0 of AZD1222 vaccination. This sequence was found in an adult in good health. The chain's CDR3 is CASSFLDRLGNTIYF. In DNA form, the CDR3 reads TGTGCCAGCAGCTTCCTAGATCGGCTTGGAAACACCATATATTTT.